These 17 T cell receptor beta chains were sequenced from one sample in a study of cytomegalovirus exposure and HLA in healthy donors. Amplification used 60 Vbeta primers and 13 Jbeta primers. Profiling relied on immunoSEQ multiplex PCR, and the TCRdb table lists in-frame clones only, not all of them. The sample data list 53,000 or so clones. What was sequenced was PBMCs. The receptors come from a man aged 18 to 30 in good health and CMV-seropositive.

The chain links TRBV30 to TRBJ1-2, with D possibly matching TRBD1 (6 bases). The germline V gene encodes CDR1 GTSNPN and CDR2 SVGIG (reference sequence). V gave up 0 bases and J gave up 4 bases, with 15 bases separating them. CDR3 length: 15 amino acids. The CDR3 loop reads CAWSVQSVQGYGYTF. Here the CDR3 DNA reads TGTGCCTGGAGTGTACAGTCGGTACAGGGCTATGGCTACACCTTC.

On this clone: One end of the junction varies from germline; a read error may be responsible. The chain recombines TRBV15 with TRBJ2-7, with 13 bases matching TRBD2. CDR1 and CDR2 (germline): LNHNV, YYDKDF (reference sequence). This CDR3 region has 14 residues. CDR3 sequence (DNA): TGTGCCACGGGACTAGCGGGATACTCCTCCGAGCAGTACTTC. Translating it yields CATGLAGYSSEQYF.

The chain couples TRBV28 to TRBJ2-7, with D possibly matching TRBD2 (6 bases). Germline V CDR1 and CDR2: MDHEN, SYDVKM. The CDR3 extends over 13 amino acids. Between the trimmed V and J ends, which lost 10 bases and 0 bases, there was a span of 13 bases. The CDR3 protein is CATYDGGSYEQYF. The DNA for the CDR3 is TGTGCCACTTACGACGGGGGCTCCTACGAGCAGTACTTC.

The chain carries TRBV30 and TRBJ2-5; 8 positions match TRBD1. The V gene end was trimmed by 1 base and the J gene end by 3 bases; junction bases not matched to a gene: 4. There are 14 residues in the CDR3. Germline V gene data show CDR1 as GTSNPN and CDR2 as SVGIG (reference sequence). The CDR3: CAWSDYRGEETQYF. The CDR3 coding sequence is TGTGCCTGGAGTGACTACAGGGGGGAAGAGACCCAGTACTTC.

The gene calls are TRBV19 and TRBJ2-3, with 8 bases matching TRBD2. The junction had 6 bases not matched to a gene; V was cut back by 5 bases and J by 2 bases. The CDR3 covers 15 residues. Germline values: CDR1 LNHDA, CDR2 SQIVND (reference sequence). The CDR3 sequence: CASSATSGDTDTQYF. In DNA, the CDR3 is TGTGCCAGTAGTGCAACTAGCGGAGACACAGATACGCAGTATTTT.

This chain joins TRBV29-1 and TRBJ2-1, with TRBD1 identical over 7 bases. The J segment lost 3 bases and the V segment lost 7 bases, leaving 6 bases of the junction unmatched. Germline CDR1 is SQVTM and CDR2 is ANQGSEA. The CDR3 consists of 13 residues. In DNA form, the CDR3 reads TGCAGCGCCCCGGGACAGTACTACAATGAGCAGTTCTTC. It encodes CSAPGQYYNEQFF.

J is TRBJ2-3 and V is TRBV27; TRBD2 matches 12 bases. This CDR3 is 15 amino acids long. The germline V gene encodes CDR1 MNHEY and CDR2 SMNVEV (reference sequence). V was clipped by 6 bases and J by 3 bases; unmatched bases: 4. The chain's CDR3 is CASRLAGGQTDTQYF. Here the CDR3 DNA reads TGTGCCAGCAGGCTAGCGGGAGGGCAGACAGATACGCAGTATTTT.

The V and J genes are TRBV27 and TRBJ1-5; 7 nucleotides align to TRBD1. The CDR3 runs to 15 residues. CDR1 and CDR2 from the germline V gene are MNHEY and SMNVEV (reference sequence). The trim removed 2 bases at V and 7 bases at J, leaving 8 bases unmatched. The CDR3 DNA reads TGTGCCAGCAGTTTAGCCGGGACAGTTACACAGCCCCAGCATTTT. The encoded protein is CASSLAGTVTQPQHF.

The CDR3 is CASSLSAGDTEAFF. The CDR3 DNA reads as TGTGCCAGCAGCTTATCGGCCGGGGACACTGAAGCTTTCTTT. The chain carries TRBV7-9 and TRBJ1-1; D uncertain. The CDR3 has 14 amino acids. Germline V lookup: CDR1 SEHNR, CDR2 FQNEAQ (reference sequence). The V gene lost 2 bases and the J gene lost 3 bases, with 10 bases spanning the gap. The complete variable domain, with remaining parts taken from reference TRBV7-9 and TRBJ1-1, reads DTGVSQNPRHKITKRGQNVTFRCDPISEHNRLYWYRQTLGQGPEFLTYFQNEAQLEKSRLLSDRFSAERPKGSFSTLEIQRTEQGDSAMYLCASSLSAGDTEAFFGQGTRLTVV.

The gene calls are TRBV30 and TRBJ2-3; weak D call: TRBD1 (6 bases). From germline, CDR1 is GTSNPN and CDR2 SVGIG (reference sequence). CDR3 size: 14 residues. Trimming removed 5 bases at V and 2 bases at J, with 14 bases between. CDR3 loop: CAWAKQGFTDTQYF. The CDR3 region has the DNA TGTGCCTGGGCGAAACAGGGATTCACAGATACGCAGTATTTT.

This chain joins TRBV11-2 and TRBJ2-1; 9 bases map to TRBD2. The CDR3 has 15 residues. Germline V gene data show CDR1 as SGHAT and CDR2 as FQNNGV. J gave up 6 bases and V 4 bases, and 7 bases lay outside the gene matches. This chain's CDR3 is CASSSGLAGTNEQFF. DNA for the CDR3: TGTGCCAGCAGCTCCGGGCTAGCGGGAACCAATGAGCAGTTCTTC.

V is TRBV15 and J is TRBJ2-1, with TRBD2 matching over 8 bases. The CDR3 sequence is 16 residues long. Trimming removed 0 bases from V and 9 bases from J; junction bases left unmatched: 10. Germline values: CDR1 LNHNV, CDR2 YYDKDF (reference sequence). CDR3 nucleotides: TGTGCCACCAGCAGAGATCGAAGCGGGAGCTTTGGTGAGCAGTTCTTC. It is translated as CATSRDRSGSFGEQFF.

A note on this clone: One end of the junction does not line up with germline, which may come from a read error. Other DNA variants within this sample encode the same CDR3. The J gene is TRBJ1-2, the V gene TRBV6-5; 8 positions match TRBD1. In germline, CDR1 is MNHEY, CDR2 SVGAGI. The length of the CDR3 is 16 residues. CDR3 nucleotides: TGTGCCAGCAGCTACTCGACCCAGGGGGCAAGCTATGGCTACACCTTC. Its protein product is CASSYSTQGASYGYTF.

The chain uses TRBV5-1 and TRBJ2-1; 10 bases are a match to TRBD2. The germline V gene encodes CDR1 SGHRS and CDR2 YFSETQ. The ends lost 3 bases at V and 0 bases at J; junction bases unmatched: 6. The CDR3 extends over 17 amino acids. This CDR3 is CASSSLAGVISYNEQFF. The DNA for the CDR3 is TGCGCCAGCAGCTCCCTAGCGGGAGTCATCTCCTACAATGAGCAGTTCTTC.

The V gene is TRBV19, the J gene TRBJ2-7; no reliable D call. The germline V and J ends were trimmed by 10 bases and 0 bases, with 16 bases remaining between them. The germline CDR1 and CDR2 sequences are LNHDA and SQIVND (reference sequence). This CDR3 region has 14 residues. This chain's CDR3 is CATGSEVGSYEQYF. In nucleotides, the CDR3 is TGTGCCACCGGTTCAGAGGTAGGCTCCTACGAGCAGTACTTC.

The V gene is TRBV19, the J gene TRBJ1-1; 9 nucleotides line up with TRBD1. The germline CDR1 and CDR2 sequences are LNHDA and SQIVND (reference sequence). The V segment lost 7 bases and the J segment 4 bases; nucleotides outside the gene matches: 7. The CDR3 runs 14 residues. The CDR3 region is CASNRQGVSTEAFF. CDR3 DNA: TGTGCCAGTAACCGACAGGGGGTAAGCACTGAAGCTTTCTTT.

This chain links TRBV6-5 with TRBJ1-1; 9 bases agree with TRBD1. Unmatched junction bases numbered 4, after V lost 6 bases and J lost 5 bases. The germline V gene encodes CDR1 MNHEY and CDR2 SVGAGI. The CDR3 totals 13 residues. The CDR3 loop reads CASRQGARTEAFF. For the CDR3, the DNA is TGTGCCAGCAGACAGGGGGCTAGAACTGAAGCTTTCTTT.